The TCR beta chain described here comes from a study of blood T cell repertoires in COVID-19. As originally analysed: Amplification of reference gene primers was used by the study to estimate nucleated cell counts. Clones were read by immunoSEQ multiplex PCR, and TCRdb kept only the in-frame ones, dropping some. That table gives V, J and clone size, and the DNA gave D and trimming. The table shows a few hundred thousand clones, with roughly 90% occurring only once. This CDR3 has 15 residues. CDR1 and CDR2 from the germline V gene are GTSNPN and SVGIG (reference sequence). V was trimmed by 3 bases and J by 2 bases, leaving 11 bases between them. In its sample, this clone was seen a few times. Participants, about 18 to 95 years old, spanned some 23 US areas. Grouping used clinical history reported by participants in a survey and questionnaire. Symptom resolution, clearance, or two negative PCRs marked donors in Cohort 3 as recovered.

The sample was PBMCs or T cells enriched from blood (not recorded which). This sequence joins TRBV30 and TRBJ1-6; D perhaps matches TRBD1 (5 bases). This sequence originates from a woman in her twenties or thirties who had recovered from COVID-19. CDR3: CAWSGGAAYNSPLHF. CDR3 sequence (DNA): TGTGCCTGGAGCGGCGGGGCAGCCTATAATTCACCCCTCCACTTT.